This T cell receptor beta chain was recorded in a study of control samples from healthy donors and cancer patients. Data came from immunoSEQ multiplex PCR; TCRdb stores just in-frame clones and leaves some out. The sample holds under 200,000 clones, roughly 95% seen once. The clonotype was recovered from a woman in her twenties or thirties in good health. Sequencing used blood.

CDR3 sequence reads: CASSLLPAEKLFF. The DNA for the CDR3 is TGTGCCAGCAGCTTGCTTCCTGCTGAAAAACTGTTTTTT. This chain connects TRBV5-4 to TRBJ1-4; D uncertain. The CDR3 is 13 amino acids. In germline, CDR1 is SGHNT, CDR2 YYREEE (reference sequence). V lost 1 base, J lost 7 bases, and 8 bases lay in between.